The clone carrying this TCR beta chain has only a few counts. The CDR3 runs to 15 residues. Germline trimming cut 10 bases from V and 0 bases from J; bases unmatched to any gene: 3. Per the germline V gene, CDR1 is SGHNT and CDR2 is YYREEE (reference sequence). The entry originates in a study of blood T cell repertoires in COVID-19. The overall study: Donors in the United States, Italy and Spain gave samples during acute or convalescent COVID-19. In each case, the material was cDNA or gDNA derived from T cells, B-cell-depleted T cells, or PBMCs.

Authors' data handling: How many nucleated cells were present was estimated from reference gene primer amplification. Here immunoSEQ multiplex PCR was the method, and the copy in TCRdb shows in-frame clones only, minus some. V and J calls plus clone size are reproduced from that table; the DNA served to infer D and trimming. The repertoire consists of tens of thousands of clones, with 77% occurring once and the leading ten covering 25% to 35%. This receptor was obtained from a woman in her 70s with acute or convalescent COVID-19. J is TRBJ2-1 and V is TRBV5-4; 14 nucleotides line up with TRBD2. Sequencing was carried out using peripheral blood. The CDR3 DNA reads TGTGCCGTCGGACTAGCGGGGGGCTCCTACAATGAGCAGTTCTTC. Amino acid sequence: CAVGLAGGSYNEQFF.